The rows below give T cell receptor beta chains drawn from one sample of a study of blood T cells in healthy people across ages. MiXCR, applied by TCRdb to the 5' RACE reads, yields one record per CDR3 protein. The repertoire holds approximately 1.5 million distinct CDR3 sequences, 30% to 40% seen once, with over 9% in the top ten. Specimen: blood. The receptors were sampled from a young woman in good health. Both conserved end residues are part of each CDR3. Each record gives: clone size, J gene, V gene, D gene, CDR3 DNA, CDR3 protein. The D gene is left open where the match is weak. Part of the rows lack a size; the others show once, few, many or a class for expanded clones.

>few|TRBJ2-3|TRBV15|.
TGTGCCACCAGCAGCCCAAGCGGGAGCACAGATACGCAGTATTTT
CATSSPSGSTDTQYF
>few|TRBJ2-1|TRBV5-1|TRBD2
TGCGCCAGCAGCTTTGGACTAGCGGGACGCTCCTACAATGAGCAGTTCTTC
CASSFGLAGRSYNEQFF
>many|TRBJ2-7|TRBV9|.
TGTGCCAGCAGCGCGGCAGGGCGGAACTACGAGCAGTACTTC
CASSAAGRNYEQYF
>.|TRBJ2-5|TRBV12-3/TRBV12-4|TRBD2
TGTGCCAGCAGTCGGACTAGCGGGATAGGAGAGACCCAGTACTTC
CASSRTSGIGETQYF
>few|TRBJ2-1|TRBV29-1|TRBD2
TGCAGCGTTAGGACTAGCGGGGGGAGCTCCTACAATGAGCAGTTCTTC
CSVRTSGGSSYNEQFF
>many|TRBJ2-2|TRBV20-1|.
TGCAGTGCGACCAGGGACACCGGGGAGCTGTTTTTT
CSATRDTGELFF
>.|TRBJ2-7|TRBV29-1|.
TGCAGCGTTGAAATAGCTTCGCTCTACGAGCAGTACTTC
CSVEIASLYEQYF
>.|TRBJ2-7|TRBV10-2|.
TGCGCCAGCAGTGAGAAGGAATTCTACGAGCAGTACTTC
CASSEKEFYEQYF
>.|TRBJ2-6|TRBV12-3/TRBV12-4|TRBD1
TGTGCCAGCAGTGTGACAGGGCCAGGGGCCAACGTCCTGACTTTC
CASSVTGPGANVLTF
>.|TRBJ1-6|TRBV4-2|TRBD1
TGTGCCAGCAGCCAAGATCCCCGGACAGGCCGTTCACCCCTCCACTTT
CASSQDPRTGRSPLHF
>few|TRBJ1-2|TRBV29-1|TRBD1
TGCAGCCATAGTTCGGACAGGCCTTCCGACTATGGCTACACCTTC
CSHSSDRPSDYGYTF